The rows below give T cell receptor beta chains drawn from one sample of a study of blood T cell repertoires in COVID-19. Assay used: immunoSEQ multiplex PCR; TCRdb lists only in-frame clones, some missing. This sample yields some 5,900 clones, of which roughly 90% are seen a single time; 4.5% to 7% belongs to the top ten. Source material: peripheral blood. These receptor sequences come from a man aged 60 to 69 with acute or convalescent COVID-19. Both conserved end residues are part of each CDR3. The D gene is left open where the match is weak. Clone size is shown for a subset of rows, as once, few, many or a class of expanded clone.

cdr3_nt: TGCGCCAGCAGCTTGGTAGCAGGGGGTGAATATGGCTACACCTTC; cdr3_aa: CASSLVAGGEYGYTF; clone_size: -; d_call: TRBD1; v_call: TRBV5-1; j_call: TRBJ1-2
cdr3_nt: TGCAGCGTTTCTAGCGAAACCTGGGATGAGCAGTTCTTC; cdr3_aa: CSVSSETWDEQFF; clone_size: -; d_call: -; v_call: TRBV29-1; j_call: TRBJ2-1
cdr3_nt: TGTGCCAGCAGCCCGCGGACAGGGGGAACTGAAGCTTTCTTT; cdr3_aa: CASSPRTGGTEAFF; clone_size: -; d_call: TRBD1; v_call: TRBV7-8; j_call: TRBJ1-1
cdr3_nt: TGTGCCAGCAGCTTGTTTAGCGGGAGGGCAAATGAGCAGTTCTTC; cdr3_aa: CASSLFSGRANEQFF; clone_size: -; d_call: TRBD2; v_call: TRBV5-6; j_call: TRBJ2-1
cdr3_nt: TGTGCCAGCAGTGAATCGTCCTATAATTCACCCCTCCACTTT; cdr3_aa: CASSESSYNSPLHF; clone_size: -; d_call: -; v_call: TRBV25-1; j_call: TRBJ1-6
cdr3_nt: TGCGCCAGCAGCCGATGGACAGACTCCACTGAAGCTTTCTTT; cdr3_aa: CASSRWTDSTEAFF; clone_size: -; d_call: -; v_call: TRBV5-1; j_call: TRBJ1-1
cdr3_nt: TGTGCCAGCAGCTTGGAGGGGGAAAACATTCAGTACTTC; cdr3_aa: CASSLEGENIQYF; clone_size: -; d_call: -; v_call: TRBV5-4; j_call: TRBJ2-4
cdr3_nt: TGCGCCAGCAGCTCCTGGACAGGGGAGACTGAAGCTTTCTTT; cdr3_aa: CASSSWTGETEAFF; clone_size: -; d_call: TRBD1; v_call: TRBV5-1; j_call: TRBJ1-1
cdr3_nt: TGTGCCAGCAGCCCGAGACAGGGTATAAGTCCCGGGGAGCTGTTTTTT; cdr3_aa: CASSPRQGISPGELFF; clone_size: -; d_call: TRBD1; v_call: TRBV11-2; j_call: TRBJ2-2
cdr3_nt: TGTGCCAGCAGCTACCCGACTAGCGGGAGGCAACTTGAGCAGTTCTTC; cdr3_aa: CASSYPTSGRQLEQFF; clone_size: -; d_call: TRBD2; v_call: TRBV7-9; j_call: TRBJ2-1
cdr3_nt: TGTGCCAGCAGCCCCTTGACAGGGAATTCACCCCTCCACTTT; cdr3_aa: CASSPLTGNSPLHF; clone_size: -; d_call: TRBD1; v_call: TRBV3-1/TRBV3-2; j_call: TRBJ1-6
cdr3_nt: TGTGCCAGCGGGACAGGTCTGGGCTACACCTTC; cdr3_aa: CASGTGLGYTF; clone_size: -; d_call: TRBD1; v_call: TRBV28; j_call: TRBJ1-2
cdr3_nt: TGTGCCAGTAGTATTGGGAGCGGGAGATTGAGAGAGACCCAGTACTTC; cdr3_aa: CASSIGSGRLRETQYF; clone_size: -; d_call: TRBD2; v_call: TRBV19; j_call: TRBJ2-5
cdr3_nt: TGTGCCAGCAGCGACGCCAAGGGGGCTGGGGCCAACGTCCTGACTTTC; cdr3_aa: CASSDAKGAGANVLTF; clone_size: -; d_call: -; v_call: TRBV5-6; j_call: TRBJ2-6
cdr3_nt: TGTGCCAGCAGCTTGTTACAGGGCACCTACGAGCAGTACTTC; cdr3_aa: CASSLLQGTYEQYF; clone_size: -; d_call: -; v_call: TRBV5-6; j_call: TRBJ2-7
cdr3_nt: TGTGCCACCAGTGATGCTAGCTATGGGCCCTCCGGGGAGCTGTTTTTT; cdr3_aa: CATSDASYGPSGELFF; clone_size: -; d_call: -; v_call: TRBV24-1; j_call: TRBJ2-2
cdr3_nt: TGTGCCAGTAGTAGCGCTTATACGCAGTATTTT; cdr3_aa: CASSSAYTQYF; clone_size: -; d_call: -; v_call: TRBV19; j_call: TRBJ2-3
cdr3_nt: TGTGCCAGCTCACCGAGCGGGAGGGCCCACGAGCAGTACTTC; cdr3_aa: CASSPSGRAHEQYF; clone_size: -; d_call: TRBD2; v_call: TRBV18; j_call: TRBJ2-7
cdr3_nt: TGTGCCAGCAGCTTATGGGAAGGGGGCGCGACGATTGGGGACTATGGCTACACCTTC; cdr3_aa: CASSLWEGGATIGDYGYTF; clone_size: -; d_call: TRBD1; v_call: TRBV13; j_call: TRBJ1-2
cdr3_nt: TGTGCCATCAGTGATCCTAGCGGGGGGGCGGCAGATACGCAGTATTTT; cdr3_aa: CAISDPSGGAADTQYF; clone_size: -; d_call: TRBD2; v_call: TRBV10-3; j_call: TRBJ2-3
cdr3_nt: TGTGCCAGCAGTGTCCCTAGCGGACGTATAGGCAATGAGCAGTTCTTC; cdr3_aa: CASSVPSGRIGNEQFF; clone_size: -; d_call: TRBD2; v_call: TRBV2; j_call: TRBJ2-1
cdr3_nt: TGTGCCAGCAAGCCGACAGGGTATTCCTACGAGCAGTACTTC; cdr3_aa: CASKPTGYSYEQYF; clone_size: -; d_call: TRBD1; v_call: TRBV27; j_call: TRBJ2-7
cdr3_nt: TGTGCCAGTAGCAGTAGTCAGGGCTCTGGGCATGGCTACACCTTC; cdr3_aa: CASSSSQGSGHGYTF; clone_size: few; d_call: -; v_call: TRBV19; j_call: TRBJ1-2
cdr3_nt: TGTGCCAGCAGTTTACCGACATATGGCTACACCTTC; cdr3_aa: CASSLPTYGYTF; clone_size: -; d_call: -; v_call: TRBV12-3/TRBV12-4; j_call: TRBJ1-2
cdr3_nt: TGTGCCAGCAGCCGACAGGGAGGAAACATTCAGTACTTC; cdr3_aa: CASSRQGGNIQYF; clone_size: -; d_call: -; v_call: TRBV3-1/TRBV3-2; j_call: TRBJ2-4
cdr3_nt: TGTGCCAGCAGCAGGACAGGGGGCAATCAGCCCCAGCATTTT; cdr3_aa: CASSRTGGNQPQHF; clone_size: -; d_call: TRBD1; v_call: TRBV7-2; j_call: TRBJ1-5